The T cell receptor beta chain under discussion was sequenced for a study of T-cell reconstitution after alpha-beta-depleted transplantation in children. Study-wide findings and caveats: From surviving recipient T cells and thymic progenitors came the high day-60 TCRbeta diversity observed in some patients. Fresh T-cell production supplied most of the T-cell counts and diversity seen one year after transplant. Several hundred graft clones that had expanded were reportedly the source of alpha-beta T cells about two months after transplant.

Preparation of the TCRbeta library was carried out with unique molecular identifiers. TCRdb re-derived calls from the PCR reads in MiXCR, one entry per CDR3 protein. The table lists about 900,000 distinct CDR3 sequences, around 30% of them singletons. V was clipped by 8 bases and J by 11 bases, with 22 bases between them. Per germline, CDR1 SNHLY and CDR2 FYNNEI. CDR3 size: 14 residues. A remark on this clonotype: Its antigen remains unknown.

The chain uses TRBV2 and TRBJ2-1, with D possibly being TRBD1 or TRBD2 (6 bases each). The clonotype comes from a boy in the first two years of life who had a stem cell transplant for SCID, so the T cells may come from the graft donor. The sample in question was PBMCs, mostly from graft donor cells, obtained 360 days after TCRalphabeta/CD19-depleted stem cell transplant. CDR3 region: CASRRTRGEAKQFF. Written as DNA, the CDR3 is TGTGCCAGCCGACGAACTAGGGGGGAGGCCAAGCAGTTCTTC.